The clone carrying this TCR beta chain was seen just once. The time point is: week 3, after first cycle of checkpoint inhibitor. Disease control meant complete response, partial response or stable disease at 12 weeks. A fixed DNA input of 350 ng was used per bulk PBMC sample. Data came from immunoSEQ multiplex PCR; TCRdb stores just in-frame clones and leaves some out. Of some 11,000 clones listed, roughly 89% are singletons. The sample belongs to a study of blood T cell dynamics during melanoma immunotherapy. Across the whole study: Patients with metastatic melanoma got pembrolizumab or nivolumab-ipilimumab as first-line care.

The clonotype was recovered from a human donor with melanoma. Sequenced here: blood, sampled from a patient treated with checkpoint blockade.

CDR3 in amino acids: CASSTFTGELFF. DNA for the CDR3: TGTGCCAGCAGCACCTTTACCGGGGAGCTGTTTTTT. The chain is built from TRBV7-2 and TRBJ2-2; unclear D gene. CDR1 SGHTA and CDR2 FQGNSA come from the germline V gene. Between the trimmed V and J ends, which lost 5 bases and 5 bases, there was a span of 6 bases. The CDR3 is made up of 12 amino acids.